This record concerns one T cell receptor beta chain sequence. Its specificity is not known. Treatment of the sample: roughly 20 received Ad26.COV2.S at low or high dose, single or two shots; 5 received placebo; per-sample allocation not given. Collection of the samples took place on day 63 after the first injection of vaccine or placebo. The entry originates in a study of Ad26.COV2.S vaccination and SARS-CoV-2 variants. The overall study: Of the COV1001 trial arms, the Ad26.COV2.S arm included the donor. General study results and limits: Vaccinated individuals (as opposed to placebo recipients) had higher spike-specific TCR breadth.

Produced via immunoSEQ multiplex PCR; TCRdb's table is partial and in-frame only. Of 380,000 or so clones listed, around 89% are singletons. The TCR originated in a person aged 18-65 years who received the Ad26.COV2.S COVID-19 vaccine or a placebo. The sample in question was peripheral blood, obtained in a trial of Ad26.COV2.S vaccine versus placebo.

The DNA of the CDR3 is TGCGCCAGCGGGATACGGGCCCTCACAGATACGCAGTATTTT. Amino acid sequence: CASGIRALTDTQYF. The chain employs TRBV5-1 and TRBJ2-3; D is ambiguous. The V gene's germline CDR1 is SGHRS and CDR2 YFSETQ. The CDR3 length is 14 residues. Trimming cost V 7 bases and J 2 bases, with 14 bases left between them. The entire variable domain, with the rest obtained from reference TRBV5-1 and TRBJ2-3, is as follows: KAGVTQTPRYLIKTRGQQVTLSCSPISGHRSVSWYQQTPGQGLQFLFEYFSETQRNKGNFPGRFSGRQFSNSRSEMNVSTLELGDSALYLCASGIRALTDTQYFGPGTRLTVL.